A selection of T cell receptor beta chains follows, all from one sample in a study of high-grade serous ovarian cancer treatment subgroups. Libraries were prepared by immunoSEQ multiplex PCR; TCRdb keeps only in-frame clonotypes and omits some of them. The top ten hold about 6.4% of the sample, which has 10,000 to 13,000 clones, around 83% seen once. What was sequenced was tumor tissue. These receptor sequences come from a human donor with high-grade serous ovarian cancer. CDR3s include the opening cysteine and the closing phenylalanine or tryptophan. Each record gives: V gene, D gene, clone size, J gene, CDR3 DNA, CDR3 protein. D genes are given only for firm matches. Only some rows state a clone size, as once, few, many or a class for expanded clones.

TRBV11-2	NA	NA	TRBJ2-3	TGTGCCAGCAGCTTAGTCGGAGGAGGGGCGGCAGATACGCAGTATTTT	CASSLVGGGAADTQYF
TRBV19	NA	NA	TRBJ1-4	TGTGCCAGTAGTATGGGGGGACGGAGCTATGAAAAACTGTTTTTT	CASSMGGRSYEKLFF
TRBV2	NA	NA	TRBJ2-6	TGTGCCAGCAGTGTTGGTAATCCCGGGGCGCTCGGGGCCAACGTCCTGACTTTC	CASSVGNPGALGANVLTF
TRBV19	TRBD2	NA	TRBJ2-1	TGTGCCAGTAGTATAGCGGGAGGCATCAGCTCCTACAATGAGCAGTTCTTC	CASSIAGGISSYNEQFF
TRBV7-3	TRBD2	NA	TRBJ2-1	TGTGCCAGCAGCAAATCGGGTAGGACTAGCGGGGACAATGAGCAGTTCTTC	CASSKSGRTSGDNEQFF
TRBV7-3	TRBD1	NA	TRBJ1-2	TGTGCCAGCAGCCCTTCAGGGGGGGTCGGGGGCTACACCTTC	CASSPSGGVGGYTF
TRBV7-3	NA	NA	TRBJ2-3	TGTGCCAGCAGCTCTATACGGGACCCCCCTGATACGCAGTATTTT	CASSSIRDPPDTQYF
TRBV6-5	NA	NA	TRBJ1-3	TGTGCCAGCGGGGAGGGGCTACGGGGAAACACCATATATTTT	CASGEGLRGNTIYF
TRBV28	NA	NA	TRBJ2-1	TGTGCCAGCGGAGGCTTATACAATGAGCAGTTCTTC	CASGGLYNEQFF
TRBV5-8	TRBD2	NA	TRBJ2-7	TGTGCCAGCAGCTTATGGGGCGGGAGGGCCTACGAGCAGTACTTC	CASSLWGGRAYEQYF
TRBV10-3	NA	once	TRBJ2-7	TGTGCCATCAGTGGGACGGTAAGCTACGAGCAGTACTTC	CAISGTVSYEQYF
TRBV6-5	NA	NA	TRBJ1-2	TGTGCCAGCAGTTACGCGAGAGGGACCGGTGGCTATGGCTACACCTTC	CASSYARGTGGYGYTF
TRBV28	TRBD1	NA	TRBJ2-1	TGTGCCAGCAGTTTACAGGGGCGCGTAGGACAGGGCGTTTTCTTC	CASSLQGRVGQGVFF
TRBV9	NA	NA	TRBJ2-3	TGTGCCAGCAGCGCCCGATCCGATACGCAGTATTTT	CASSARSDTQYF
TRBV4-2	NA	NA	TRBJ2-1	TGTGCCAGCAGCCAAGTACTAGCCGTTACCAATGAGCAGTTCTTC	CASSQVLAVTNEQFF
TRBV28	NA	NA	TRBJ1-1	TGTGCCAGCGGCCGGAACACTGAAGCTTTCTTT	CASGRNTEAFF
TRBV19	NA	few	TRBJ1-1	TGTGCCAGTAGCCGAAGGGGTACTGAAGCTTTCTTT	CASSRRGTEAFF
TRBV7-8	NA	NA	TRBJ2-7	TGTGCCAGCAGCCTAGCGCTCGACGAGCAGTACTTC	CASSLALDEQYF
TRBV5-1	NA	NA	TRBJ2-7	TGCGCCAGCAGCTTGTCAGCAGGCTCCTACGAGCAGTACTTC	CASSLSAGSYEQYF
TRBV27	NA	NA	TRBJ1-2	TGTGCCAGCCGCGGGGCAGGGGCCGGCTACACCTTC	CASRGAGAGYTF
TRBV2	TRBD2	once	TRBJ2-7	TGTGCCACCCGGGAGGGGGGGCACACCTACGAGCAGTACTTC	CATREGGHTYEQYF
TRBV1	NA	NA	TRBJ1-3	TGCACCAGCAGCCAAGTCGCTGGGAGAGACACCATATATTTT	CTSSQVAGRDTIYF
TRBV7-3	NA	once	TRBJ2-1	TGTGCCAGCAGCTTAACAGCCCCCGGGACTGGGTACAATGAGCAGTTCTTC	CASSLTAPGTGYNEQFF
TRBV2	NA	once	TRBJ1-5	TGTGCCAGCCGCCGAACGGGGGGTTATCAGCCCCAGCATTTT	CASRRTGGYQPQHF
TRBV19	TRBD1	once	TRBJ1-1	TGTGCCAGTAGTATGGGGATCGGACAGGAGAACACTGAAGCTTTCTTT	CASSMGIGQENTEAFF
TRBV10-1	NA	few	TRBJ2-7	TGCGCCAGCAGTGGTGCCCGGGACTCGCGATCCGGAGAGCAGTACTTC	CASSGARDSRSGEQYF
TRBV6-6	NA	NA	TRBJ2-7	TGTGCCAGCAGTCAGGAGACAGGGAGGTACGAGCAGTACTTC	CASSQETGRYEQYF
TRBV7-8	NA	once	TRBJ2-1	TGTGCCAGCAGCTGGGGGCCCGGGACGATCAACAATGAGCAGTTCTTC	CASSWGPGTINNEQFF
TRBV5-1	NA	NA	TRBJ1-3	TGCGCCAGCAGCCCCGGACATTCCTCTGGAAACACCATATATTTT	CASSPGHSSGNTIYF
TRBV15	TRBD2	NA	TRBJ2-5	TGTGCCACCAGCAGAGGGGCGGGAGGGGCTCAAGAGACCCAGTACTTC	CATSRGAGGAQETQYF
TRBV2	NA	NA	TRBJ1-3	TGTGCCAGCAGTGTCGGTTTTGGCCCTACGGCCTTTTACTCTGGAAACACCATATATTTT	CASSVGFGPTAFYSGNTIYF
TRBV29-1	TRBD2	NA	TRBJ2-3	TGCAGCGTTGAAGGAAATAGCGGGAGATTAGATACGCAGTATTTT	CSVEGNSGRLDTQYF
TRBV4-1	NA	NA	TRBJ2-1	TGCGCCAGCAGCCAAGTTTATCCCGTGTGGAATGAGCAGTTCTTC	CASSQVYPVWNEQFF
TRBV28	NA	NA	TRBJ1-5	TGTGCCAGCAGGGGAGTTATCGAGCGCCAGCATTTT	CASRGVIERQHF
TRBV27	NA	NA	TRBJ2-6	TGTGCCAGCAGTCACAGGCTAGGTTCTGGGGCCAACGTCCTGACTTTC	CASSHRLGSGANVLTF